This entry lists 20 T cell receptor beta chains sequenced from one sample in a study of blood T cell repertoires in COVID-19. The data were produced by immunoSEQ multiplex PCR, yet TCRdb's version contains in-frame clones alone and is incomplete. The data contain approximately 75,000 clones, approximately 80% of them singletons. The source material was peripheral blood. Receptors originate from a man in his forties or fifties with COVID-19, enrolled during active disease.

This chain joins TRBV2 and TRBJ2-2; unclear D gene. Germline V gene sequence: CDR1 SNHLY, CDR2 FYNNEI. V was clipped by 7 bases and J by 4 bases, with 13 bases between them. This CDR3 spans 14 amino acids. CDR3 in DNA: TGTGCCAGCACTTCGAGGAGCTTCACCGGGGAGCTGTTTTTT. This gives the protein CASTSRSFTGELFF. The whole variable domain, filled in from reference TRBV2 and TRBJ2-2, reads EPEVTQTPSHQVTQMGQEVILRCVPISNHLYFYWYRQILGQKVEFLVSFYNNEISEKSEIFDDQFSVERPDGSNFTLKIRSTKLEDSAMYFCASTSRSFTGELFFGEGSRLTVL.

CDR3 region: CASSEAGTSGRSYEQYF. In DNA form, the CDR3 reads TGTGCCAGCAGTGAAGCGGGGACTAGCGGGAGAAGCTACGAGCAGTACTTC. V gene TRBV6-1 combines with J gene TRBJ2-7; 14 bases are a match to TRBD2. Looked up from germline, CDR1 is MNHNS and CDR2 is SASEGT. V dropped 0 bases and J dropped 3; count of bases not matched to a gene: 4. There are 17 residues in the CDR3.

J is TRBJ2-5 and V is TRBV28; D is perhaps TRBD1 (5 bases). CDR1 is MDHEN, CDR2 SYDVKM, per germline. V dropped 6 bases and J dropped 0 bases, with 11 bases sitting between them. This CDR3 has 14 amino acids. The CDR3 DNA follows: TGTGCCAGCAGCCTTCACAGGTACCAAGAGACCCAGTACTTC. Translating gives CASSLHRYQETQYF.

This chain links TRBV29-1 with TRBJ2-3, with D perhaps TRBD2 (6 bases). Trimming removed 7 bases at V and 0 bases at J, with 14 bases between. Per germline, CDR1 SQVTM and CDR2 ANQGSEA. There are 14 residues in the CDR3. The CDR3 DNA sequence: TGCAGCGCCCGGGCGGGACTTAGCACAGATACGCAGTATTTT. Translation: CSARAGLSTDTQYF.

V gene TRBV30 combines with J gene TRBJ1-4, with 7 bases matching TRBD1. Germline CDR1 and CDR2: GTSNPN and SVGIG (reference sequence). V was clipped by 3 bases and J by 8 bases; unmatched bases: 9. The CDR3 loop spans 14 amino acids. The CDR3 region has the DNA TGTGCCTGGAGCGTAGGGACAGAGGGAGAAAAACTGTTTTTT. Encoded protein: CAWSVGTEGEKLFF.

A few counts support this clone. The J gene is TRBJ1-3, the V gene TRBV19, with D perhaps matching TRBD1 (5 bases). Germline assignment: CDR1 LNHDA and CDR2 SQIVND (reference sequence). The CDR3 sequence is 15 residues long. Trimming shortened V by 5 bases and J by 0 bases, and 11 bases separated the two germline ends. The CDR3, as DNA: TGTGCCAGTAGTCGACAGAAGACCTCTGGAAACACCATATATTTT. Protein: CASSRQKTSGNTIYF.

This clone has at least ten counts. The chain couples TRBV30 to TRBJ1-2, with D hard to call. The CDR3 extends over 13 amino acids. Germline CDR1 and CDR2: GTSNPN and SVGIG (reference sequence). Deletions cut 3 bases from V and 4 bases from J, with 12 bases between. CDR3 protein: CAWRAPMSYGYTF. CDR3 bases: TGTGCCTGGAGGGCCCCGATGTCCTATGGCTACACCTTC. The variable domain in full, with the rest retrieved from reference TRBV30 and TRBJ1-2, is SQTIHQWPATLVQPVGSPLSLECTVEGTSNPNLYWYRQAAGRGLQLLFYSVGIGQISSEVPQNLSASRPQDRQFILSSKKLLLSDSGFYLCAWRAPMSYGYTFGSGTRLTVV.

J is TRBJ1-2 and V is TRBV19, with 9 bases identical to TRBD1. The CDR3 covers 14 residues. Germline-derived CDR1 and CDR2 are LNHDA and SQIVND (reference sequence). V lost 3 bases to trimming and J lost 6 bases; unmatched junction nucleotides: 5. This CDR3 reads CASSMGQGVNGYTF. The CDR3 DNA sequence: TGTGCCAGTAGTATGGGACAGGGTGTTAATGGCTACACCTTC.

This chain links TRBV5-5 with TRBJ2-7; possibly TRBD1 for D (6 bases). The CDR3 has 14 amino acids. The V end lost 3 bases, the J end lost 5 bases, and 15 bases lay between the germline ends. The germline V gene encodes CDR1 SGHKS and CDR2 YYEKEE (reference sequence). The CDR3 DNA reads as TGTGCCAGCAGCTCCCTCACAGGGATCAACGAGCAGTACTTC. Encoded protein: CASSSLTGINEQYF.

The CDR3 DNA follows: TGTGCCATCAGTGAATCGGGTGGCCCTAATGAAAAACTGTTTTTT. Translating gives CAISESGGPNEKLFF. The chain has TRBV10-3 and TRBJ1-4; D remains ambiguous. CDR3 length: 15 amino acids. Germline CDR1 and CDR2: ENHRY and SYGVKD. V shed 3 bases and J shed 3 bases, with 11 bases lying between them.

The chain has TRBV28 and TRBJ1-2, with D unclear. The CDR3 totals 13 residues. Trimming removed 6 bases from V and 5 bases from J, with 13 bases in between. Per germline, CDR1 MDHEN and CDR2 SYDVKM. CDR3 protein: CASSSGVLYGYTF. CDR3 coding DNA: TGTGCCAGCAGCTCCGGGGTTTTATATGGCTACACCTTC.

V usage is TRBV11-2 and J usage is TRBJ2-2; D remains ambiguous. Germline V gives CDR1 SGHAT, CDR2 FQNNGV. Trimming cost V 7 bases and J 4 bases, with 19 bases left between them. The CDR3 is 16 residues long. DNA of the CDR3: TGTGCCAGCAACCCCATCGGCCGGAGACGCACCGGGGAGCTGTTTTTT. As protein: CASNPIGRRRTGELFF.

This chain joins TRBV30 and TRBJ2-1; tentative D call: TRBD2 (6 bases). Trimming removed 4 bases from V and 1 base from J, with 14 bases in between. CDR3 length: 15 residues. Germline loops: CDR1 GTSNPN, CDR2 SVGIG (reference sequence). The CDR3 coding sequence is TGTGCCTGGAATACGGGTAGCGGATCCTACAATGAGCAGTTCTTC. Encoded protein: CAWNTGSGSYNEQFF.

The sample holds one count of this clone. J is TRBJ2-7 and V is TRBV28; 8 nucleotides match TRBD2. Germline-derived CDR1 and CDR2 are MDHEN and SYDVKM. Trimming cost V 2 bases and J 2 bases; bases outside gene matches: 8. CDR3 length equals 16 residues. The CDR3 nucleotides read TGTGCCAGCAGTTTAATAGCCGGGAGGGGAACCTACGAGCAGTACTTC. It yields the protein CASSLIAGRGTYEQYF.

This chain connects TRBV4-3 to TRBJ1-2; TRBD1 matches 7 bases. The CDR3 extends over 17 amino acids. Per the germline V gene, CDR1 is LGHNA and CDR2 is YSLEER. After removal of 0 bases from V and 8 bases from J, the junction contained 15 bases not matched to a gene. CDR3 amino acids: CASSQDAQGTVAWGYTF. CDR3 DNA: TGCGCCAGCAGCCAAGACGCCCAGGGGACAGTTGCATGGGGCTACACCTTC.

The rearrangement links TRBV14 to TRBJ2-3; D perhaps matches TRBD2 (6 bases). CDR1 and CDR2 from the germline V gene are SGHDN and FVKESK. The V end was cut by 4 bases, the J end by 4 bases, with 18 bases between. CDR3 length: 16 residues. For the CDR3, the DNA is TGTGCCAGCAGCCCTCTAGGGGCGGGGATCGCAGATACGCAGTATTTT. Its translation: CASSPLGAGIADTQYF.

V usage is TRBV19 and J usage is TRBJ2-7, with TRBD2 as a possible D gene (6 bases). V was shortened by 3 bases and J by 5 bases, with 17 bases between the two germline ends. Germline-derived CDR1 and CDR2 are LNHDA and SQIVND (reference sequence). There are 15 residues in the CDR3. CDR3 residues: CASSMPGPAGHEQYF. Here the CDR3 DNA reads TGTGCCAGTAGTATGCCGGGACCCGCGGGACACGAGCAGTACTTC.

Details on this clone: The junction does not match germline at one end; this may be a read error. This chain joins TRBV7-7 and TRBJ1-5; no clear D gene. The CDR3 covers 17 residues. Germline CDR1 and CDR2: SSHAT and FNYEAQ (reference sequence). The CDR3 spells CASSSSECRCSNQPQHF. The CDR3 DNA reads TGTGCTAGCAGCTCCTCGGAGTGCCGGTGTAGCAATCAGCCCCAGCATTTT.

A single count supports this clone. This chain uses TRBV28 with TRBJ1-4, with unresolved D. Germline V lookup: CDR1 MDHEN, CDR2 SYDVKM. The CDR3 loop spans 11 amino acids. V was shortened by 8 bases and J by 8 bases, with 9 bases between the two germline ends. The CDR3 protein is CASATREKLFF. In nucleotides, the CDR3 is TGTGCCAGCGCGACGAGGGAAAAACTGTTTTTT.

The J gene is TRBJ2-3, the V gene TRBV5-5; D call uncertain. The germline V and J ends were trimmed by 5 bases and 0 bases, with 7 bases remaining between them. Germline V gene lookup returns CDR1 SGHKS and CDR2 YYEKEE (reference sequence). The CDR3 runs to 13 residues. This chain's CDR3 is CASSSTSTDTQYF. The DNA of the CDR3 is TGTGCCAGCAGTTCGACTAGCACAGATACGCAGTATTTT.